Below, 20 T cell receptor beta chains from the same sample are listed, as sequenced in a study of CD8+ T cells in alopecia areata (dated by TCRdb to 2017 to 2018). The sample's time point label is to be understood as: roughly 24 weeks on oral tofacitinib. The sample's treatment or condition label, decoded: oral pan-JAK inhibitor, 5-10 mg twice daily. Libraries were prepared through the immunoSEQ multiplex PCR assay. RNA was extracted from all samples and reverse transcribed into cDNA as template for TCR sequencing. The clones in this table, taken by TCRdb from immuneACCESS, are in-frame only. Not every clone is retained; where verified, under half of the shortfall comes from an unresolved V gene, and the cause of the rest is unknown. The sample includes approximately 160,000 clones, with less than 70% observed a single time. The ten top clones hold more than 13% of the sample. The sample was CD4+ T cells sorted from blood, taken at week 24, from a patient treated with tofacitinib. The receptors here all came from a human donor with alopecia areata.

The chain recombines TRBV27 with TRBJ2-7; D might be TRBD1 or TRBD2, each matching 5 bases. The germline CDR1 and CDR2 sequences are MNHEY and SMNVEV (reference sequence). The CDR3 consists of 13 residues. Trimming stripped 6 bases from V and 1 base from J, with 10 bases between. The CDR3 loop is CASRADISYEQYF. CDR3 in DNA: TGTGCCAGCAGAGCGGACATTTCCTACGAGCAGTACTTC.

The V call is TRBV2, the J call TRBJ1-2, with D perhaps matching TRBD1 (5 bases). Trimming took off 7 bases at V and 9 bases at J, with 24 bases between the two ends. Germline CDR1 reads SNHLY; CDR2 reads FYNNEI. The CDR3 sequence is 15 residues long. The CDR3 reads CASTWGVLGESSYTF. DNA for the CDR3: TGTGCCAGCACCTGGGGCGTTCTAGGGGAGTCAAGCTACACCTTC. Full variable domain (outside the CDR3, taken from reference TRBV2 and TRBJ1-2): EPEVTQTPSHQVTQMGQEVILRCVPISNHLYFYWYRQILGQKVEFLVSFYNNEISEKSEIFDDQFSVERPDGSNFTLKIRSTKLEDSAMYFCASTWGVLGESSYTFGSGTRLTVV.

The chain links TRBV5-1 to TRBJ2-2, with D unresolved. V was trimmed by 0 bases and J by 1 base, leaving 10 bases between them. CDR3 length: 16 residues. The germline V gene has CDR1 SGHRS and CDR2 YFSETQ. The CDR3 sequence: CASSLGARVNTGELFF. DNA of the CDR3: TGCGCCAGCAGCTTGGGGGCACGGGTGAACACCGGGGAGCTGTTTTTT.

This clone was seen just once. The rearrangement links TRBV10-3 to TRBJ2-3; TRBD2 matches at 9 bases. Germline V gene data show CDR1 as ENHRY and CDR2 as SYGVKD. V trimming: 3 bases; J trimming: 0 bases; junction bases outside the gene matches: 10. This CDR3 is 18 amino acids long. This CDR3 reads CAISDQLGSGGSTDTQYF. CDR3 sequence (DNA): TGTGCCATCAGTGACCAATTGGGTAGCGGGGGAAGCACAGATACGCAGTATTTT.

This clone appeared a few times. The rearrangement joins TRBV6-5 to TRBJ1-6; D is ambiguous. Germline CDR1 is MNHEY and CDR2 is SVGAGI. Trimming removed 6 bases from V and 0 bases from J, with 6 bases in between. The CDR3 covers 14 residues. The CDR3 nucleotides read TGTGCCAGCAGACGGACCTCCTATAATTCACCCCTCCACTTT. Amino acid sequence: CASRRTSYNSPLHF.

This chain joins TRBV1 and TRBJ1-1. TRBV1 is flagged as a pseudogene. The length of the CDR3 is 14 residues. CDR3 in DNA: TGCACCAGCAGCCAAGATCACTTGAACACTGAAGCTTTCTTT. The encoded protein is CTSSQDHLNTEAFF.

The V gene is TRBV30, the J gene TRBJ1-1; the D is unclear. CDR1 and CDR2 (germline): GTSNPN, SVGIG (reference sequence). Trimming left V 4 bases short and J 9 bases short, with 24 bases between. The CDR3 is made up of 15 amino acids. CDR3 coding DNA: TGTGCCTGGATAAACTTGTGGGGTGATGGATCTAAAGCTTTCTTT. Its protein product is CAWINLWGDGSKAFF.

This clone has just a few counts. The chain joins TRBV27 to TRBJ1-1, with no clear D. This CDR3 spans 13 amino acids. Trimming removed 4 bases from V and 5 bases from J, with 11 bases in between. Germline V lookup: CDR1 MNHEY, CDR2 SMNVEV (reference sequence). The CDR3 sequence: CASSSHVGTEAFF. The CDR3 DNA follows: TGTGCCAGCAGTTCCCACGTAGGAACTGAAGCTTTCTTT.

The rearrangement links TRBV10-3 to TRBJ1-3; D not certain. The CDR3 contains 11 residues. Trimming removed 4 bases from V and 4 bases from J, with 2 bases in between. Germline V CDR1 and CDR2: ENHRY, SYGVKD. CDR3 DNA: TGTGCCATCAGTGGGGGAAACACCATATATTTT. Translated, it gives CAISGGNTIYF.

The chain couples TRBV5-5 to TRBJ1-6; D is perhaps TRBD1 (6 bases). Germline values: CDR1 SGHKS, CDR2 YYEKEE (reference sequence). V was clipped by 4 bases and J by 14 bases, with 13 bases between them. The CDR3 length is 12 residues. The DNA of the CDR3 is TGTGCCAGCAGCCCAACAGGGTCGACCCTCCACTTT. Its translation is CASSPTGSTLHF.

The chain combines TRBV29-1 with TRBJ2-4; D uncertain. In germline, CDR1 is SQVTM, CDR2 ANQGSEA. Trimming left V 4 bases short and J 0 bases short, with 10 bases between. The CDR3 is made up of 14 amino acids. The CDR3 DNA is TGCAGCGTTGTCGGTCAGCTAGCCAAAAACATTCAGTACTTC. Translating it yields CSVVGQLAKNIQYF.

CDR3 DNA sequence: TGTGCCAGCAGCTTAGGGGGGGCGAACACCGGGGAGCTGTTTTTT. This codes for CASSLGGANTGELFF. The rearrangement links TRBV11-2 to TRBJ2-2; tentative D call: TRBD2 (6 bases). The CDR3 has 15 amino acids. Germline V gene sequence: CDR1 SGHAT, CDR2 FQNNGV. Trimming pared 1 base from V and 0 bases from J, leaving 6 bases between.

The CDR3 is CAWGQQNQPQHF. The CDR3 DNA follows: TGTGCCTGGGGACAACAGAATCAGCCCCAGCATTTT. The chain joins TRBV30 to TRBJ1-5; D may be TRBD1 (5 bases). V dropped 5 bases and J dropped 4 bases, with 9 bases sitting between them. Germline assignment: CDR1 GTSNPN and CDR2 SVGIG (reference sequence). The CDR3 length is 12 residues.

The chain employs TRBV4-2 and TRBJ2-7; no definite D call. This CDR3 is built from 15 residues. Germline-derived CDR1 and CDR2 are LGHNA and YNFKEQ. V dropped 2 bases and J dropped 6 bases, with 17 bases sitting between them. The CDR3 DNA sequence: TGTGCCAGCAGCCAACCCGGTCCTAGTTCCCGCGAGCAGTACTTC. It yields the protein CASSQPGPSSREQYF.

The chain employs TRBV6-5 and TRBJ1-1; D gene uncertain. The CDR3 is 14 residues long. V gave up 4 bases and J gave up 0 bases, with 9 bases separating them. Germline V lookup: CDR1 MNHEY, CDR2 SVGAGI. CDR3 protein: CASSSGGLNTEAFF. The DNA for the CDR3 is TGTGCCAGCAGTTCGGGAGGCTTGAACACTGAAGCTTTCTTT.

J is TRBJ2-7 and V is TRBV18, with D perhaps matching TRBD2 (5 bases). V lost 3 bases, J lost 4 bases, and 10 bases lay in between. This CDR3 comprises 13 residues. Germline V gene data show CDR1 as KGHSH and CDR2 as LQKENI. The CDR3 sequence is CASSPSTGYEQYF. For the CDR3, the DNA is TGTGCCAGCTCACCGTCAACGGGGTACGAGCAGTACTTC.

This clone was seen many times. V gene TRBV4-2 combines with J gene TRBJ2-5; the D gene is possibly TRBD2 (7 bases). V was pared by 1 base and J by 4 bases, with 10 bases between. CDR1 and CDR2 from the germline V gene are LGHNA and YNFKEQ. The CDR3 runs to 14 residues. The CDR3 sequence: CASSQVGGPETQYF. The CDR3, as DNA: TGTGCCAGCAGCCAAGTCGGGGGGCCAGAGACCCAGTACTTC.

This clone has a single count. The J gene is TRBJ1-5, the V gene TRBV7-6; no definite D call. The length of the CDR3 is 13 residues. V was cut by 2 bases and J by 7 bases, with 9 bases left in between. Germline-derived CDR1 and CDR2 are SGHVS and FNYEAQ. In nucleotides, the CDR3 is TGTGCCAGCAGCTTAAATCTAGGGCAGCCCCAGCATTTT. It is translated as CASSLNLGQPQHF.

The CDR3 DNA reads TGTGCCAGCAGTGATGGTAGTCTGGGATCAGATACGCAGTATTTT. Translated, it gives CASSDGSLGSDTQYF. This rearrangement joins TRBV6-4 to TRBJ2-3; no firm D call. The CDR3 sequence is 15 residues long. Germline loops: CDR1 MRHNA, CDR2 SNTAGT. Trimming shortened V by 3 bases and J by 4 bases, and 14 bases separated the two germline ends.

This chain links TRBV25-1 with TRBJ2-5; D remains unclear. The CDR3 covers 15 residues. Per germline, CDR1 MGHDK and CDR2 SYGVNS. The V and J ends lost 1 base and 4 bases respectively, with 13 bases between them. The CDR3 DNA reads TGTGCCAGCAGTGAATCGTGGGCCTTTAGAGAGACCCAGTACTTC. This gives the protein CASSESWAFRETQYF.